This T cell receptor beta chain was captured in a study of T cell responses to AZD1222 COVID-19 vaccine. V lost 5 bases and J lost 3, with 13 bases in between. Germline lookup yields CDR1 ENHRY and CDR2 SYGVKD. This CDR3 is built from 14 residues. Using immunoSEQ multiplex PCR, the repertoire was profiled, and TCRdb retains in-frame clones only, with some absent. This sample has some 90,000 clones, with about 90% found just once. About this clone: What it binds is unknown.

Study results and limitations: None of the repertoires were sampled until the peak T cell response had passed. Across the whole spike, CD4 TCRs peaked at regions 160-218 and 743-854. Mostly white British, mostly female donors; authors suggested clonal diversity may be underestimated.

The source of this sequence is an adult in good health. Sequencing was performed on peripheral blood, taken on day 0 of AZD1222 vaccination. The V call is TRBV10-3, the J call TRBJ1-1; D is undetermined. CDR3 coding DNA: TGTGCCATCAGTAACCAGATCGACTACACTGAAGCTTTCTTT. Amino acid sequence: CAISNQIDYTEAFF.